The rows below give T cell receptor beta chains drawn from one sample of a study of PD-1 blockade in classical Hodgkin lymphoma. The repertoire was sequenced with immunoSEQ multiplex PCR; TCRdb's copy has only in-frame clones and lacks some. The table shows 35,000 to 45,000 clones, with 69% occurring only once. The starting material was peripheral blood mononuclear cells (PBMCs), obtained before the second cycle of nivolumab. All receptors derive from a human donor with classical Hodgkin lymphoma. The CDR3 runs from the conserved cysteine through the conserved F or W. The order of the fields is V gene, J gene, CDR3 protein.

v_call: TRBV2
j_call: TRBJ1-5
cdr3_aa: CASSGQGVGQPQHF

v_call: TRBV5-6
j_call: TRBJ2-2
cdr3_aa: CASSLDFGEAELFF

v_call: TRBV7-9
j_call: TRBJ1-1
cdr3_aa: CASSLAPTGKMNTEAFF

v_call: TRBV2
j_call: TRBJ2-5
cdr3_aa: CASSEAKETQYF

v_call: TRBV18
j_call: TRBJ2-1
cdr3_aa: CASSQAGAGSYNEQFF

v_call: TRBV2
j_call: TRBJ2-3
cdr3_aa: CASSVEGTSTDTQYF

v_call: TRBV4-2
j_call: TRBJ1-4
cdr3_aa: CASSQGGISGEKLFF

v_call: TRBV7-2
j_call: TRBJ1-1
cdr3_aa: CASSLAVRLNTEAFF

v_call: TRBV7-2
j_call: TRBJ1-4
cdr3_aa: CASSLVLGKLFF

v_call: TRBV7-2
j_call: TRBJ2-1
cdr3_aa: CASSQTGTSGSNEQFF

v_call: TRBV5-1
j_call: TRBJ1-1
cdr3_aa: CASSKTANTEAFF

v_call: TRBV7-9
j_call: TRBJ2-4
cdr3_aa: CASSRYRKGNIQYF

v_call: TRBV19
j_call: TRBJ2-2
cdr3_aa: CASRTSGRGAGELFF

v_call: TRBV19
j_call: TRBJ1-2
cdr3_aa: CASSTQGHGNYGYTF

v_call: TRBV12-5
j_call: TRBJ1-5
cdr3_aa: CASGLVLPPNQPQHF

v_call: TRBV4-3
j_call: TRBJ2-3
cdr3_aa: CASSQVDLRDTQYF

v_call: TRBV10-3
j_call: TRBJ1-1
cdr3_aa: CAISESGSGGGTEAFF

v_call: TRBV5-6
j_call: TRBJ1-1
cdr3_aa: CASSNRGEYTEAFF

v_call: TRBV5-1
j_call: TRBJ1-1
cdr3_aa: CASSPPLGAGTEAFF

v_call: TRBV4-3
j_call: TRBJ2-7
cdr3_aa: CASSQVVGSDRDYEQYF

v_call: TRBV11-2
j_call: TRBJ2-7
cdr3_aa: CASSSGTSGGWASYEQYF

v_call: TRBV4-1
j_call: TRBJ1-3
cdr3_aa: CASSQEGSSSGNTIYF

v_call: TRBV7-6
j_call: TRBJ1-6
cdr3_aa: CASSLAETYNSPLHF

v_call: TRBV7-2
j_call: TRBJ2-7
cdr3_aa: CASSLQGSRIEQYF

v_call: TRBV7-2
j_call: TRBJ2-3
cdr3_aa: CASSRGGTADTQYF

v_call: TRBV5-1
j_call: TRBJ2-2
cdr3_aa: CASRLGGNTGELFF

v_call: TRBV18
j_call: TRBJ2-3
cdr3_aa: CASSPASTDTQYF

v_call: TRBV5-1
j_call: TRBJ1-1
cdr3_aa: CASSPGTGADTEAFF

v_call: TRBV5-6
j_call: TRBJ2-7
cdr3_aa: CASSLGLSGSISYEQYF

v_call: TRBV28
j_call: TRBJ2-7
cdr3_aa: CASSLWELAGGPGEQYF

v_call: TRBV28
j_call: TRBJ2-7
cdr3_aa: CASSLGSIEQYF

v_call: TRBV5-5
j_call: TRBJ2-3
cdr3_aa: CASSRSTDTQYF

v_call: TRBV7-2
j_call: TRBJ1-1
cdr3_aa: CASSREGQLNTEAFF

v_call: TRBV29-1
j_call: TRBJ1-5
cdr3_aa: CSAATGNNQPQHF

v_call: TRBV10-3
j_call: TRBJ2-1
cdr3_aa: CAISGTSGSNEQFF

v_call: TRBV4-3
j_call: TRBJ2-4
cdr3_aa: CASSQVSGGGNIQYF

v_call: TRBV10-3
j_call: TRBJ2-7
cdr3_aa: CATAGQAYEQYF

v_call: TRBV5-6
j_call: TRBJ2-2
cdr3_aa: CASSFGAANTGELFF

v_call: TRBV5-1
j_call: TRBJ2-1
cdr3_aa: CASSLAGQNYNEQFF

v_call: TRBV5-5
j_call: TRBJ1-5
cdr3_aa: CASSLGGRGYSNQPQHF

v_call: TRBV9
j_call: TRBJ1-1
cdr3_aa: CASGPGMNTEAFF

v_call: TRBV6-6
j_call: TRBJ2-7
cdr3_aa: CASSSPGQVNYEQYF

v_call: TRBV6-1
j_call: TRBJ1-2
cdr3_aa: CASRSTGGYGYTF

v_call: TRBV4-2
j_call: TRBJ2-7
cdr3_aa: CASSQRAGGGYEQYF

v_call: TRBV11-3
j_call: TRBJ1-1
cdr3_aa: CASAAGTNTEAFF

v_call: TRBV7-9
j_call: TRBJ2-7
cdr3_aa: CASSFRTEQYF

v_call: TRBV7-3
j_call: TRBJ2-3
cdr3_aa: CASSSTGTITDTQYF

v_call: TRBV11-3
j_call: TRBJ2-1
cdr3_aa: CASSLDLAGVNNEQFF

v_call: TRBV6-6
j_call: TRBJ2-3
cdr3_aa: CASSPSTDTQYF

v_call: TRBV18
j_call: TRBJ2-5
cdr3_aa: CASRKAGTLETQYF